The clone carrying this TCR beta chain has a count of ten or more. These data belong to a study of neurological immune-mediated disorders. Time point in this sample: longitudinal time-point 2. The cDNA was produced through 5'RACE with 10-nucleotide random UMIs. Each sequencing run yielded over 180 million TCR-beta sequences from 15-18 subjects. One entry per CDR3 protein results from TCRdb running MiXCR on the 5' RACE reads. The table records some 48,000 distinct CDR3 sequences, about 12% of them present only once. The J segment lost 9 bases and the V segment lost 10 bases, leaving 14 bases of the junction unmatched. This CDR3 comprises 13 residues.

This sequence originates from a male donor with HTLV-1-associated myelopathy (HAM/TSP). Sequences were obtained from PBMCs. The chain uses TRBV12-3 or TRBV12-4 and TRBJ1-1, with 7 positions matching TRBD1. The CDR3 loop reads CATAFRGLLQAFF. In nucleotides, the CDR3 is TGTGCCACCGCCTTTAGGGGGCTGCTTCAAGCTTTCTTT.